This T cell receptor beta chain originates from a study of blood T cell repertoires in COVID-19. This clone was found once. Profiling relied on immunoSEQ multiplex PCR, and the TCRdb table lists in-frame clones only, not all of them. The sample consists of about 120,000 clones, about 88% of them appearing once. The germline gives CDR1 SGHTA, CDR2 FQGNSA. The CDR3 covers 17 residues. Trimming pared 1 base from V and 5 bases from J, leaving 17 bases between. The sequenced sample consisted of peripheral blood. The chain has TRBV7-2 and TRBJ2-2; D possibly corresponds to TRBD2 (7 bases). This TCR came from a man in his forties with acute or convalescent COVID-19. DNA for the CDR3: TGTGCCAGCAGCTTAGGATTGGGGGGGCGTTGGACCGGGGAGCTGTTTTTT. This translates into CASSLGLGGRWTGELFF.